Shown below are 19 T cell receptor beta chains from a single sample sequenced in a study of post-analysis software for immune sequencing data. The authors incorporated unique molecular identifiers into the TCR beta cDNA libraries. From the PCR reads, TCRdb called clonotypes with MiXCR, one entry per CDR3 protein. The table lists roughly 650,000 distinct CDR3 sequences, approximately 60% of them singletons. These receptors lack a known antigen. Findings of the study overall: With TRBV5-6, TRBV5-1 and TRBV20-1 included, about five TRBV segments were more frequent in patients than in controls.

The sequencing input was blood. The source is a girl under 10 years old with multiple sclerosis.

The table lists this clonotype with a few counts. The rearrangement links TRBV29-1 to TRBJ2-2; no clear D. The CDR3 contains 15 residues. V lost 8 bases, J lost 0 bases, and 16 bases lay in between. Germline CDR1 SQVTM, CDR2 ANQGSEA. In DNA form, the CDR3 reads TGCAGCTGCTCCTTTTCAGCCGCGAACACCGGGGAGCTGTTTTTT. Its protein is CSCSFSAANTGELFF.

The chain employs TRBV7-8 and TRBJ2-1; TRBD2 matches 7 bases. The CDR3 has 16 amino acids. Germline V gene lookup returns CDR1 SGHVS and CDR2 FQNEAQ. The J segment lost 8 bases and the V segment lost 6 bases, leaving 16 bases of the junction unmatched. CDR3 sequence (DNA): TGTGCCAGCAGGACTTTTGGGGGAGGGCAAGGGGATGAGCAGTTCTTC. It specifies CASRTFGGGQGDEQFF.

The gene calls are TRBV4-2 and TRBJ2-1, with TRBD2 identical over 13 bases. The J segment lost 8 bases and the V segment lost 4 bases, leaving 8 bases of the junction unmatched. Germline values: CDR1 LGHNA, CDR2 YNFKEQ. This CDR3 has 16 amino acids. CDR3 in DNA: TGTGCCAGCAGCCTTCGACTAGCGGGGGGAAGGGATGAGCAGTTCTTC. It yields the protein CASSLRLAGGRDEQFF.

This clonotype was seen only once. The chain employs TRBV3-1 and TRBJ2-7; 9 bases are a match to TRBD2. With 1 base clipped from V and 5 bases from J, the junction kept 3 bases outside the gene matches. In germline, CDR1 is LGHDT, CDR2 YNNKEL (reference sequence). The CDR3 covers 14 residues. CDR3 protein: CASSQGGRADEQYF. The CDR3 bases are TGTGCCAGCAGCCAAGGCGGGAGGGCCGACGAGCAGTACTTC.

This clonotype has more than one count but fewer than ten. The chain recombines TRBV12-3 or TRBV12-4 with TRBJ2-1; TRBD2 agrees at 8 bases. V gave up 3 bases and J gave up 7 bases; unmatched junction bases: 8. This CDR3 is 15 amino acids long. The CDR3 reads CASSLTAGVWNEQFF. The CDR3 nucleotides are TGTGCCAGCAGTTTGACAGCGGGAGTGTGGAATGAGCAGTTCTTC.

The CDR3 sequence: CASSVASGGDTQYF. The DNA of the CDR3 is TGTGCCAGCAGCGTAGCATCGGGGGGAGATACGCAGTATTTT. The chain joins TRBV9 to TRBJ2-3; 7 bases match TRBD2. V lost 0 bases to trimming and J lost 5 bases; unmatched junction nucleotides: 3. Germline loops: CDR1 SGDLS, CDR2 YYNGEE. This CDR3 spans 14 amino acids.

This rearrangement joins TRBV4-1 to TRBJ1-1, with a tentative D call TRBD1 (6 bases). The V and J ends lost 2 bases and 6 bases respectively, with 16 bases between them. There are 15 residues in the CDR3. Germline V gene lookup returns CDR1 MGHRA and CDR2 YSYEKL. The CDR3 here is CASSQLAGDTAEAFF. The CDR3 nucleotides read TGCGCCAGCAGCCAATTGGCAGGGGACACAGCTGAAGCTTTCTTT.

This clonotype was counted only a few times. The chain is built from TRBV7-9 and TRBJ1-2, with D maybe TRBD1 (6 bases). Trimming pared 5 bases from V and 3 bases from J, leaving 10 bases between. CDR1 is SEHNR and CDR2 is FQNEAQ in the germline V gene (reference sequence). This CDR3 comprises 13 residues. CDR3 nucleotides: TGTGCCAGCAGCCTCGGGACATACTATGGCTACACCTTC. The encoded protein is CASSLGTYYGYTF.

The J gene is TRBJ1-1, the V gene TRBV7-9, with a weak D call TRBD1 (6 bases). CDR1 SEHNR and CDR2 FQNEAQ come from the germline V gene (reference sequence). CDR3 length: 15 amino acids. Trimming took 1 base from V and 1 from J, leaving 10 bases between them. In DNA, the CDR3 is TGTGCCAGCAGCTTAGAGTCAGGGGCGAACACTGAAGCTTTCTTT. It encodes CASSLESGANTEAFF.

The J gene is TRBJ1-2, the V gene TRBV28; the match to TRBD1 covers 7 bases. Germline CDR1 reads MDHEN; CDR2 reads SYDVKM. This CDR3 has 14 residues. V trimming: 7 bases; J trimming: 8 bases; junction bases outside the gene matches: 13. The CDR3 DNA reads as TGTGCCAGCACCCCGACAGGGAGGGTGTTGGGCTACACCTTC. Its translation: CASTPTGRVLGYTF.

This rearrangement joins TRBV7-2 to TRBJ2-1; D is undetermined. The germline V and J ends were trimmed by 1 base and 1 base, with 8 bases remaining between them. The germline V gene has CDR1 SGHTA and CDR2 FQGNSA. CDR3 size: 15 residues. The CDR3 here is CASSLDHGSYNEQFF. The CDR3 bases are TGTGCCAGCAGCTTAGACCACGGATCCTACAATGAGCAGTTCTTC.

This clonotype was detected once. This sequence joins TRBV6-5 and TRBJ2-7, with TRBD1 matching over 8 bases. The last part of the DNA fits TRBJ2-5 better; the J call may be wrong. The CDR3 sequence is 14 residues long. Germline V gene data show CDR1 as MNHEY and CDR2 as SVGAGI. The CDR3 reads CASSYGQGRETQYF. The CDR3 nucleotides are TGTGCCAGCAGTTACGGACAGGGCCGCGAGACCCAGTACTTC.

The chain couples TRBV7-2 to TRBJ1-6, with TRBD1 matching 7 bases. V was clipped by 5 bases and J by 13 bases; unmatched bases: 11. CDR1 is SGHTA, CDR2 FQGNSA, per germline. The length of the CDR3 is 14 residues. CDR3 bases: TGTGCCAGCAGCCCGACAGGGCCGGGCGTTCCCCTCCACTTT. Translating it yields CASSPTGPGVPLHF.

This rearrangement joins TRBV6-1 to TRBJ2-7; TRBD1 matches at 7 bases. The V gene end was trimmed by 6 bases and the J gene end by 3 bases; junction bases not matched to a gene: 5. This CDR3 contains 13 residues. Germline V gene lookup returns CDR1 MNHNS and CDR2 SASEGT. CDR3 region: CASRTDRVYEQYF. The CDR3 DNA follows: TGTGCCAGCAGGACAGACAGGGTCTACGAGCAGTACTTC.

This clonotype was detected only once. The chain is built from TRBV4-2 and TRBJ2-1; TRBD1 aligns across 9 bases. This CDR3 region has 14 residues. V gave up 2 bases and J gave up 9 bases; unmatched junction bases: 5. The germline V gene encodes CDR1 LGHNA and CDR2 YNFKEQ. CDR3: CASSQWTGDGEQFF. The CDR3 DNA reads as TGTGCCAGCAGCCAATGGACAGGGGATGGTGAGCAGTTCTTC.

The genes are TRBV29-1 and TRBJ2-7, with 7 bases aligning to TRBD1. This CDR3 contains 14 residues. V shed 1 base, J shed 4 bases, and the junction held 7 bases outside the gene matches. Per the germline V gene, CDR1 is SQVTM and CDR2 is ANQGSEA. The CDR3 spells CSVEGSQGVYEQYF. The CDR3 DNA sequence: TGCAGCGTTGAAGGCTCCCAGGGGGTTTACGAGCAGTACTTC.

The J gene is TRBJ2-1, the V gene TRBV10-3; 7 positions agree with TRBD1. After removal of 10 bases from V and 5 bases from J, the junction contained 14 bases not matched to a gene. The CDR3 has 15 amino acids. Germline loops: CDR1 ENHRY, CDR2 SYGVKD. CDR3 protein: CATVHPQGDDNEQFF. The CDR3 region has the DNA TGTGCCACCGTCCACCCGCAGGGGGATGACAATGAGCAGTTCTTC.

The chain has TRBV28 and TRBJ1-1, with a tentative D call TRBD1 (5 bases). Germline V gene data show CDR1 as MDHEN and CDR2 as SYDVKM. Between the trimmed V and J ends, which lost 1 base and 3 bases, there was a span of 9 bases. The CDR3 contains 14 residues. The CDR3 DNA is TGTGCCAGCAGTTTATTTGGAGGGGACACTGAAGCTTTCTTT. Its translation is CASSLFGGDTEAFF.

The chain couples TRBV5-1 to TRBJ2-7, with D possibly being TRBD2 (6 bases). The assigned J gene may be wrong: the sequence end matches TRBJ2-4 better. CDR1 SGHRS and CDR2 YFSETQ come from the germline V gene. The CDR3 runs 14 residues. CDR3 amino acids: CASGAWREKDIQYF. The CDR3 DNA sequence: TGCGCCAGCGGAGCTTGGAGGGAGAAAGACATTCAGTACTTC.